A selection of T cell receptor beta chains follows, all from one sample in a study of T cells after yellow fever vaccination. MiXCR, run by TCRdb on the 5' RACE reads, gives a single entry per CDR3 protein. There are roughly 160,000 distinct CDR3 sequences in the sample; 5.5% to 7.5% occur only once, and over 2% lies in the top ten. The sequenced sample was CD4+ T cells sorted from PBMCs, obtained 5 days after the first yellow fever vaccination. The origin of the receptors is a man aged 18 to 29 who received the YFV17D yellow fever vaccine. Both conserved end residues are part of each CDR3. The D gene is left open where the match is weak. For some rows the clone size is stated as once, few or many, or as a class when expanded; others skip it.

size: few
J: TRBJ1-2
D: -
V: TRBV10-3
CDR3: CAISESRGDYGYTF
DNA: TGTGCCATCAGTGAGTCGCGGGGAGACTATGGCTACACCTTC

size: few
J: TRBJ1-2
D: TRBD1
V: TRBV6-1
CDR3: CASSQDRGGYGYTF
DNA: TGTGCCAGCAGTCAGGACAGGGGAGGCTATGGCTACACCTTC

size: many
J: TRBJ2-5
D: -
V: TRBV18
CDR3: CASSEQETQYF
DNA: TGCGCCAGCAGTGAACAAGAGACCCAGTACTTC

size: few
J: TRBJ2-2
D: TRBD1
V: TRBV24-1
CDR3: CATSDKWTGAVAVSGELFF
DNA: TGTGCCACCAGTGATAAGTGGACAGGGGCCGTAGCGGTGTCCGGGGAGCTGTTTTTT

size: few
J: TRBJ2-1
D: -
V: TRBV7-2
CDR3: CASTFPVSNEQFF
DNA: TGTGCCAGCACCTTTCCCGTCTCGAATGAGCAGTTCTTC

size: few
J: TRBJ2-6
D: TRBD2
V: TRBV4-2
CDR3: CASSQDNGGALSSGANVLTF
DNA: TGTGCCAGCAGCCAAGACAACGGGGGGGCCCTAAGCTCTGGGGCCAACGTCCTGACTTTC

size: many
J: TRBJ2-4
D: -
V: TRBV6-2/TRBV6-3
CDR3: CASSYRMANIQYF
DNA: TGTGCCAGCAGTTACCGGATGGCGAACATTCAGTACTTC

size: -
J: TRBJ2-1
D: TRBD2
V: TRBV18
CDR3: CASSRVAGAPYNEQFF
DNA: TGTGCCAGCTCACGGGTAGCGGGGGCCCCCTACAATGAGCAGTTCTTC

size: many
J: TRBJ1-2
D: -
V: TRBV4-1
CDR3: CASSHGGIDAYGYTF
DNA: TGCGCCAGCAGCCACGGAGGAATTGACGCCTATGGCTACACCTTC

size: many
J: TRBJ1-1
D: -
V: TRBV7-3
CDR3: CASSLDAWENTEAFF
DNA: TGTGCCAGCAGCTTAGACGCGTGGGAGAACACTGAAGCTTTCTTT

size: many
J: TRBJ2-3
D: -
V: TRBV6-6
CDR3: CATSAGTQYF
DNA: TGTGCCACTTCAGCCGGGACGCAGTATTTT

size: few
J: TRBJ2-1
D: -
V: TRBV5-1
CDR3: CASSVAGDWVNEQFF
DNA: TGCGCCAGCAGCGTAGCAGGGGATTGGGTGAATGAGCAGTTCTTC

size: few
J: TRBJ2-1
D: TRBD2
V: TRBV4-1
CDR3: CASSQTVSGGEYNEQFF
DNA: TGCGCCAGCAGCCAGACCGTTAGCGGGGGAGAATACAATGAGCAGTTCTTC

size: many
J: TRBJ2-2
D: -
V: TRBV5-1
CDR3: CASSLRQTNTGELFF
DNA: TGCGCCAGCAGCTTGCGACAGACGAACACCGGGGAGCTGTTTTTT

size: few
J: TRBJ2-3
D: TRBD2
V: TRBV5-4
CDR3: CASTQRGSTDTQYF
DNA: TGTGCCAGCACCCAGCGGGGGAGCACAGATACGCAGTATTTT

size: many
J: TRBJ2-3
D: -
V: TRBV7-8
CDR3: CASSSNQRADTQYF
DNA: TGTGCCAGCAGCTCGAACCAGCGGGCAGATACGCAGTATTTT

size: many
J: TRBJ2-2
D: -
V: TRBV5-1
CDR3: CASSLTPTNTGELFF
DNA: TGCGCCAGCAGCTTGACACCTACGAACACCGGGGAGCTGTTTTTT

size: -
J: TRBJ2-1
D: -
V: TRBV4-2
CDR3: CASSQEWTDNEQFF
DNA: TGTGCCAGCAGCCAAGAATGGACAGACAATGAGCAGTTCTTC

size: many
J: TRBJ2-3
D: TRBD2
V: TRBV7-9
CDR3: CASSAKPSGGYTDTQYF
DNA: TGTGCCAGCAGCGCCAAACCTAGCGGGGGGTACACAGATACGCAGTATTTT

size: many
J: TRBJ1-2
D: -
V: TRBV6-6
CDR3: CASSRAGVDGYTF
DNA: TGTGCCAGCAGCCGCGCAGGGGTAGACGGCTACACCTTC

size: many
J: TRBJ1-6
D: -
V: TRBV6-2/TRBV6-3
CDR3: CASRDVYLDLNNSPLHF
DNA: TGTGCCAGCAGAGACGTATACTTGGACCTCAATAATTCACCCCTCCACTTT

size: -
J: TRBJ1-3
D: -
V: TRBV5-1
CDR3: CASSLGSSGNTIYF
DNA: TGCGCCAGCAGCTTGGGGAGCTCTGGAAACACCATATATTTT

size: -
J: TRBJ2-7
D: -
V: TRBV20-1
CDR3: CSARSNLKREQYF
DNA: TGCAGTGCTAGGAGTAACTTGAAAAGGGAGCAGTACTTC

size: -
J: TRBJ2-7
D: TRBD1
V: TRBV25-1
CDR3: CASSDGQGISYEQYF
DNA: TGTGCCAGCAGTGACGGACAGGGAATTTCCTACGAGCAGTACTTC

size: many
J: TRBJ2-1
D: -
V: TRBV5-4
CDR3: CASSLGWAYNEQFF
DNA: TGTGCCAGCAGCTTGGGGTGGGCCTACAATGAGCAGTTCTTC

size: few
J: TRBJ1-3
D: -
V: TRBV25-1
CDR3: CASSEYSGWYF
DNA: TGTGCCAGCAGTGAATATTCAGGGTGGTATTTT

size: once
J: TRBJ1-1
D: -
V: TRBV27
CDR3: CASSPRRITEAFF
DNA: TGTGCCAGCAGTCCCAGACGGATCACTGAAGCTTTCTTT

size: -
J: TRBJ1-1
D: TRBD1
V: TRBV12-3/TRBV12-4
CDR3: CASSFLVGRGRSEAFF
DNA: TGTGCCAGCAGTTTTTTGGTTGGGAGGGGGCGGTCCGAAGCTTTCTTT

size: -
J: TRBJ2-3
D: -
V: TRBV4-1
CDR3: CASSRRRILTDTQYF
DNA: TGCGCCAGCAGCCGCCGCCGTATACTCACAGATACGCAGTATTTT

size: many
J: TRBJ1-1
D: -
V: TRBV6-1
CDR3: CASSEPGNTEAFF
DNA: TGTGCCAGCAGCGAACCAGGAAACACTGAAGCTTTCTTT

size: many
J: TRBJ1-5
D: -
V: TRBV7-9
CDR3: CASSLELEPQHF
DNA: TGTGCCAGCAGCTTAGAGCTCGAGCCCCAGCATTTT

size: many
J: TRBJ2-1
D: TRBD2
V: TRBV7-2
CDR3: CASSTASGGHYNEQFF
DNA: TGTGCCAGCAGCACAGCTAGCGGGGGGCACTACAATGAGCAGTTCTTC

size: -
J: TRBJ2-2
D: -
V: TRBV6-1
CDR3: CASRTPGPADTGELFF
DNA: TGTGCCAGCCGAACTCCAGGGCCGGCGGACACCGGGGAGCTGTTTTTT

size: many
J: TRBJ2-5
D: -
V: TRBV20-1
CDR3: CSARDSRGAQETQYF
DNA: TGCAGTGCTAGAGATTCTCGGGGGGCCCAAGAGACCCAGTACTTC

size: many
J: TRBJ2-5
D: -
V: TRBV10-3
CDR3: CAISESQGETQYF
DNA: TGTGCCATCAGTGAGTCGCAGGGAGAGACCCAGTACTTC

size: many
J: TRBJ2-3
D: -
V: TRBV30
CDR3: CAWIRGAPVDTQYF
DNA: TGTGCCTGGATTCGGGGGGCCCCAGTGGATACGCAGTATTTT

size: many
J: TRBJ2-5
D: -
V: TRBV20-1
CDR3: CSARDLRAETQYF
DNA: TGCAGTGCTAGAGATCTAAGGGCAGAGACCCAGTACTTC

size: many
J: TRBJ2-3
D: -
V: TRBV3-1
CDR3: CASSQDRGDTQYF
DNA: TGTGCCAGCAGCCAAGATCGAGGAGATACGCAGTATTTT

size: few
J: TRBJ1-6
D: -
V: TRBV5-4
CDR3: CASAATGQIISSPLHF
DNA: TGTGCCAGCGCCGCCACGGGGCAGATAATCAGTTCACCCCTCCACTTT

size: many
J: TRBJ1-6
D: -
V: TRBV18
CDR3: CASSPTGQNSQFLHF
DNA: TGTGCCAGCTCACCGACGGGTCAAAACTCGCAGTTCCTCCACTTT

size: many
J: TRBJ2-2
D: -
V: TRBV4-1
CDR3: CASSQGWAGNTGELFF
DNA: TGCGCCAGCAGCCAAGGTTGGGCAGGAAACACCGGGGAGCTGTTTTTT

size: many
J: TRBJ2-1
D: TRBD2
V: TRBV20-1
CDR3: CSAGGAGGTHNEQFF
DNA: TGCAGTGCTGGCGGGGCGGGGGGGACCCACAATGAGCAGTTCTTC

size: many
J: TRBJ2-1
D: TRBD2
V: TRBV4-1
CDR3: CASSQEAAGGPGEQFF
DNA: TGCGCCAGCAGCCAAGAGGCAGCGGGGGGGCCTGGTGAGCAGTTCTTC

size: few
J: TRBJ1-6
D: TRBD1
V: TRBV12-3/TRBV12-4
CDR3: CASSLTTGGYNSPLHF
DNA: TGTGCCAGCAGTTTAACGACAGGGGGTTATAATTCACCCCTCCACTTT

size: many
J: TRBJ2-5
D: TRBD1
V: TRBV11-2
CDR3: CASSTGTGVDTQYF
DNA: TGTGCCAGCAGCACCGGGACAGGGGTAGATACCCAGTACTTC

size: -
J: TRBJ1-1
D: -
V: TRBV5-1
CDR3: CASSLNPGLDTEAFF
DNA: TGCGCCAGCAGCTTGAACCCAGGGTTGGACACTGAAGCTTTCTTT